This T cell receptor (beta chain) was captured by sequencing in a study of T cell changes during pregnancy in multiple sclerosis. This CDR3 contains 15 residues. Germline loops: CDR1 SGHDT, CDR2 YYEEEE. V lost 3 bases and J 2 bases, leaving 14 bases between the germline ends. Using immunoSEQ multiplex PCR, the repertoire was profiled, and TCRdb retains in-frame clones only, with some absent. The sample contains about 70,000 clones, almost 95% of which appear only once. The receptor was isolated from a female donor in good health, enrolled as a control in a pregnancy study. The specimen was CD8+ T cells from peripheral blood mononuclear cells, collected in the third trimester of pregnancy. The V and J genes are TRBV5-6 and TRBJ2-5; D unclear. CDR3 in amino acids: CASSSRLALQETQYF. DNA of the CDR3: TGTGCCAGCAGCTCCAGACTGGCCTTACAAGAGACCCAGTACTTC.